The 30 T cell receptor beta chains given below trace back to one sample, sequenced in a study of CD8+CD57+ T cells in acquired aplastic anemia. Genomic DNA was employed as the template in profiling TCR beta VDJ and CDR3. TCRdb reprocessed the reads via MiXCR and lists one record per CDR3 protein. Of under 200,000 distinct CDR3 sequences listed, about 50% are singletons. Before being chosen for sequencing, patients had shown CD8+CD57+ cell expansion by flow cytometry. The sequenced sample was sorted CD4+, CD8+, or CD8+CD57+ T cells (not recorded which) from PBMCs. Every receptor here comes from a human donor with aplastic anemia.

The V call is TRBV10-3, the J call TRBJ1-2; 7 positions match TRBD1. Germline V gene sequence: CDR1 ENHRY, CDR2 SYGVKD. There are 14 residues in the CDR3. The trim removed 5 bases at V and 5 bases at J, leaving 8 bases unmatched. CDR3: CAISRTGNQYGYTF. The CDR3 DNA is TGTGCCATCAGTAGGACAGGAAACCAATATGGCTACACCTTC.

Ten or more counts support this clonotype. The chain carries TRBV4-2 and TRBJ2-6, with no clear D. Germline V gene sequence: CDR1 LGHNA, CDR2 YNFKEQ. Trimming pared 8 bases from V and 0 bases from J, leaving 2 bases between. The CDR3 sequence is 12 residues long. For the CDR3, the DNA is TGTGCCAGCGGCTCTGGGGCCAACGTCCTGACTTTC. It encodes CASGSGANVLTF.

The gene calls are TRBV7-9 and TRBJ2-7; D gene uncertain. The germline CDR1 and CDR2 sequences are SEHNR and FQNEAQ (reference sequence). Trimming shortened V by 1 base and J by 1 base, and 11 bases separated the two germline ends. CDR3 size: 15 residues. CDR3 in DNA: TGTGCCAGCAGCTTAGGTCTGGGCAATTCCTACGAGCAGTACTTC. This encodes CASSLGLGNSYEQYF.

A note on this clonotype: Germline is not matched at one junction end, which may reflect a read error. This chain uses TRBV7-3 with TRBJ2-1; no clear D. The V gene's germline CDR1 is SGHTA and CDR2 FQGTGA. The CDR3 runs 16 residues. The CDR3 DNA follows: TGCGCCAGCAGCTTAACGGCCTACTCTTCGTGCAATGAGCAGTTCTTC. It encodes CASSLTAYSSCNEQFF.

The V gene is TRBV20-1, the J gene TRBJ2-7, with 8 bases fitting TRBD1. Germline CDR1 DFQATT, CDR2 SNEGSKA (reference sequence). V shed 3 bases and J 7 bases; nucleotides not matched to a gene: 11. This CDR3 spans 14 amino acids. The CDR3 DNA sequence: TGCAGTGCTAGCCGAGGACAGGGAACGGGGGAGCAGTACTTC. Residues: CSASRGQGTGEQYF.

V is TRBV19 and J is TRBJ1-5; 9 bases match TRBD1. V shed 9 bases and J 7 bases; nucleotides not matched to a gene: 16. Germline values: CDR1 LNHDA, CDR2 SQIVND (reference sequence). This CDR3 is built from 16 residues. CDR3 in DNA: TGTGCCAGCAGGGGCAATCAAGGGGGACAGGGACAGCCCCAGCATTTT. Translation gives CASRGNQGGQGQPQHF.

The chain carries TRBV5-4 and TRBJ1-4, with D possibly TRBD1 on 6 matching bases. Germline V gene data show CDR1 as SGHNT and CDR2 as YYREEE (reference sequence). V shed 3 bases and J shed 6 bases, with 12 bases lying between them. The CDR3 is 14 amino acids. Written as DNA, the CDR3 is TGTGCCAGCAGCTCCGGGACAAATCATGAAAAACTGTTTTTT. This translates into CASSSGTNHEKLFF.

DNA of the CDR3: TGTGCCAGCAGCCCCCGGGACTACAATGAGCAGTTCTTC. Its translation: CASSPRDYNEQFF. This chain uses TRBV7-9 with TRBJ2-1, with D possibly being TRBD2 (5 bases). The V gene lost 5 bases and the J gene lost 3 bases, with 8 bases spanning the gap. Germline V gives CDR1 SEHNR, CDR2 FQNEAQ (reference sequence). This CDR3 region has 13 residues.

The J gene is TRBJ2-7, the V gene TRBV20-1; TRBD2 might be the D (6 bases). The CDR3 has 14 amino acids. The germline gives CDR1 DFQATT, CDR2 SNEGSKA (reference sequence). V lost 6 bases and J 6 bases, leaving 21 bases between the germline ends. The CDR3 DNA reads TGCAGTGCGAGTCCGATCGGGGTGGGGGGCGAGCAGTACTTC. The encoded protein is CSASPIGVGGEQYF.

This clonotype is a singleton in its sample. Written as DNA, the CDR3 is TGTGCCAGCAGCGCAACCGGGACAGCCTCCTACGAGCAGTACTTC. Protein sequence: CASSATGTASYEQYF. The rearrangement uses TRBV7-3 and TRBJ2-7, with 7 bases aligning to TRBD1. Germline V gene sequence: CDR1 SGHTA, CDR2 FQGTGA. V lost 5 bases, J lost 0 bases, and 7 bases stayed unmatched. This CDR3 has 15 amino acids.

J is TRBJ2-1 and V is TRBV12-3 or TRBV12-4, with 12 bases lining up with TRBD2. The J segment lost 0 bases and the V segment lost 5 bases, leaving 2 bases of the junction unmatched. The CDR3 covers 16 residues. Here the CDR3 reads CASSGLAGSSYNEQFF. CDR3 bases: TGTGCCAGCAGTGGACTAGCGGGGAGCTCCTACAATGAGCAGTTCTTC.

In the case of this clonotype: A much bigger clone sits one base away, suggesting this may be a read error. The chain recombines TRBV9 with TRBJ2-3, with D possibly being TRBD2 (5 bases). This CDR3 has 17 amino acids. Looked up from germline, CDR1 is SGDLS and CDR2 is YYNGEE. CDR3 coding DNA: TGTGCCGGCAGCACTCAGATCTCGGAGGTGGGAGTAGATACGCAGTATTTT. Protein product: CAGSTQISEVGVDTQYF.

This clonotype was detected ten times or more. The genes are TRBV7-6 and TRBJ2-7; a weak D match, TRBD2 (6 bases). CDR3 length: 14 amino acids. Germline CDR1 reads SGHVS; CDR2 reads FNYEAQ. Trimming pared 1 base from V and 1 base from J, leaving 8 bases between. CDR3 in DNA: TGTGCCAGCAGCTTAGTAGCGGAGTCCTACGAGCAGTACTTC. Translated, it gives CASSLVAESYEQYF.

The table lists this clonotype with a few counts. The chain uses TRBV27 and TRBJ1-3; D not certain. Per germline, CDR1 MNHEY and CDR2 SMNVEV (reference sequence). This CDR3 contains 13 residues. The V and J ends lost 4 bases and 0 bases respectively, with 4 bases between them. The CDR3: CASSSLSGNTIYF. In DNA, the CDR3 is TGTGCCAGCAGTTCTCTCTCTGGAAACACCATATATTTT.

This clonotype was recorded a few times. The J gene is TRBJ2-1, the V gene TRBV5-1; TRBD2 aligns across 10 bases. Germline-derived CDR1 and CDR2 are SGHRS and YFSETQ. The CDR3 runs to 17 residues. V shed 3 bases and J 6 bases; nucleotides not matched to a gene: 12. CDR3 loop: CASSSPVAGGGGNEQFF. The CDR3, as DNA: TGCGCCAGCAGCTCCCCCGTAGCGGGAGGTGGGGGCAATGAGCAGTTCTTC.

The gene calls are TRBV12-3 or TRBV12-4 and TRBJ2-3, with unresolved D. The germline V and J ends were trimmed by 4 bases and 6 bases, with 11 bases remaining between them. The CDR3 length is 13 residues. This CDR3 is CASSSGAGDTQYF. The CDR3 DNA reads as TGTGCCAGCAGTTCGGGCGCTGGGGATACGCAGTATTTT.

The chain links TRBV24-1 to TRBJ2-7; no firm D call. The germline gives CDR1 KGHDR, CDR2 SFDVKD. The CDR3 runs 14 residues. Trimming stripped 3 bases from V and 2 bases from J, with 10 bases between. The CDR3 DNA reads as TGTGCCACCAGTGATCCTGACATCCCCTACGAGCAGTACTTC. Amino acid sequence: CATSDPDIPYEQYF.

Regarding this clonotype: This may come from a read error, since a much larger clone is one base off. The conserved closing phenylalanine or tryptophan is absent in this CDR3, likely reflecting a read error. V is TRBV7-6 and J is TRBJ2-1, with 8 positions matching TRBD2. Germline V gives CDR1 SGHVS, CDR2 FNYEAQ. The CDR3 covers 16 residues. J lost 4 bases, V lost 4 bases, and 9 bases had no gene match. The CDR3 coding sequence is TGTGCCAGCAGCTCTCTCACTAGCGGACTTTACAATGAGCAGTTCCTC. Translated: CASSSLTSGLYNEQFL.

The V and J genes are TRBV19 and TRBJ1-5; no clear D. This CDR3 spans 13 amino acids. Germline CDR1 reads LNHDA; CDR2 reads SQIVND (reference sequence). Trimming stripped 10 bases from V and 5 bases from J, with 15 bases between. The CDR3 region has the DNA TGTGCCACTAGGACGGCGGACGATCAGCCCCAGCATTTT. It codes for CATRTADDQPQHF.

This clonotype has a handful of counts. The CDR3 sequence is CSARDLGAGGPPETQYF. The CDR3 coding sequence is TGCAGTGCTAGAGATCTGGGGGCGGGAGGGCCTCCCGAGACCCAGTACTTC. This sequence joins TRBV20-1 and TRBJ2-5; 9 bases line up with TRBD2. The CDR3 covers 17 residues. The ends lost 0 bases at V and 5 bases at J; junction bases unmatched: 13. Germline V gene sequence: CDR1 DFQATT, CDR2 SNEGSKA (reference sequence).

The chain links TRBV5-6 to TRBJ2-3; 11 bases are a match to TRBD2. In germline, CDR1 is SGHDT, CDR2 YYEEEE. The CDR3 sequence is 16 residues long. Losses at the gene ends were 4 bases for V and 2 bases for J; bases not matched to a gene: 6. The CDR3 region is CASSEGLAGFTDTQYF. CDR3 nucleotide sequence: TGTGCCAGCAGCGAAGGACTAGCGGGTTTCACAGATACGCAGTATTTT.

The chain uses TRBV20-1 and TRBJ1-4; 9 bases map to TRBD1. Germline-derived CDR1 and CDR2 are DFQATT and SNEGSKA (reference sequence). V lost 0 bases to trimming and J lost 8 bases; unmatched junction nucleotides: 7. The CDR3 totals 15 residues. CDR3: CSARESDRGFEKLFF. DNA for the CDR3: TGCAGTGCTAGAGAATCGGACAGGGGTTTCGAAAAACTGTTTTTT.

CDR3 coding DNA: TGTGCCAGCAGCTGGGGGGGGTCCGGGGAGCTGTTTTTT. It translates to CASSWGGSGELFF. V usage is TRBV7-8 and J usage is TRBJ2-2; 7 bases fit TRBD2. The CDR3 totals 13 residues. Germline V gives CDR1 SGHVS, CDR2 FQNEAQ. V lost 4 bases to trimming and J lost 6 bases; unmatched junction nucleotides: 2. Full variable domain (rest looked up from reference TRBV7-8 and TRBJ2-2): GAGVSQSPRYKVAKRGQDVALRCDPISGHVSLFWYQQALGQGPEFLTYFQNEAQLDKSGLPSDRFFAERPEGSVSTLKIQRTQQEDSAVYLCASSWGGSGELFFGEGSRLTVL.

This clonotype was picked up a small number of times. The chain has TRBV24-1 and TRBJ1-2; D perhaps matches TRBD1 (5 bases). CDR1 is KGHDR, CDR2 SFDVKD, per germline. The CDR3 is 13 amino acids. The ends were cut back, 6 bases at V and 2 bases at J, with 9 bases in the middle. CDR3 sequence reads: CATSPGGNYGYTF. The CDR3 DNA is TGTGCCACCAGTCCCGGGGGAAACTATGGCTACACCTTC.

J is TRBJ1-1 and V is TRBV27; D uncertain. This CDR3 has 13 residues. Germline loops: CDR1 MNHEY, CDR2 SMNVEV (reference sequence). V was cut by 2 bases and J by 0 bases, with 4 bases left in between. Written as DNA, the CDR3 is TGTGCCAGCAGTTTACTGATGAACACTGAAGCTTTCTTT. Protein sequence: CASSLLMNTEAFF.

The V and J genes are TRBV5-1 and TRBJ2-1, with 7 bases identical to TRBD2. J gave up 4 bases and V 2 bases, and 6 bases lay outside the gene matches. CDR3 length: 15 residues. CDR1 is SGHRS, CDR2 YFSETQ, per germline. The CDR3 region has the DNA TGCGCCAGCAGCTTCAGACCAGCGGGATACAATGAGCAGTTCTTC. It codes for CASSFRPAGYNEQFF.

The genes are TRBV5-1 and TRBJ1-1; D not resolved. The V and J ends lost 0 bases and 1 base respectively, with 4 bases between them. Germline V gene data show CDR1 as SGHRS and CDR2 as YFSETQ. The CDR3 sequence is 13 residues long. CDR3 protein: CASSLAQNTEAFF. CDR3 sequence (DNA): TGCGCCAGCAGCTTGGCTCAGAACACTGAAGCTTTCTTT.

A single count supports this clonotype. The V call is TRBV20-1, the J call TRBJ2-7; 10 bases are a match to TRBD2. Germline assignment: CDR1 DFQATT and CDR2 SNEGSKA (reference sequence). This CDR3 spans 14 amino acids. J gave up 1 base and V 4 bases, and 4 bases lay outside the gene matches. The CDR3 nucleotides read TGCAGTGCTAATTTGGGACTAGCGTCCTACGAGCAGTACTTC. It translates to CSANLGLASYEQYF.

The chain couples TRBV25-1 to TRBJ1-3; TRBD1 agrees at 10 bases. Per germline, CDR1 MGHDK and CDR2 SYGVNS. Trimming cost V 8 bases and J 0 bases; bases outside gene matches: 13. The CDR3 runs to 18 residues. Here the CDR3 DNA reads TGTGCCAGCGTTCAGACAGGGGGCTTCTTCAGCTCTGGAAACACCATATATTTT. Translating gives CASVQTGGFFSSGNTIYF.

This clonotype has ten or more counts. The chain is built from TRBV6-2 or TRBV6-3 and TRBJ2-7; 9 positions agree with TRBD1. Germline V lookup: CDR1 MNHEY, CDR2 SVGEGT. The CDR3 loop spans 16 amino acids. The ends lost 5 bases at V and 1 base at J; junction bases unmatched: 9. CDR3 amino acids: CASSHNRGRGSYEQYF. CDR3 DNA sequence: TGTGCCAGCAGTCACAACAGGGGGCGCGGATCCTACGAGCAGTACTTC.